This record covers a single TCR beta chain. V dropped 7 bases and J dropped 5 bases, with 11 bases sitting between them. This CDR3 region has 12 residues. CDR1 and CDR2 from the germline V gene are LNHDA and SQIVND (reference sequence). This sample stems from a study of blood T cell repertoires in COVID-19. At the level of the study: Collection of acute and convalescent COVID-19 samples took place in the United States, Italy and Spain.

Profiled with immunoSEQ multiplex PCR; TCRdb holds only in-frame clones, not every one. The sample lists 180,000 or so clones, approximately 85% occurring once. The sample consisted of PBMCs or T cells enriched from blood (not recorded which). The sequence came from a man between 35 and 55 years old who had recovered from COVID-19. The chain combines TRBV19 with TRBJ1-1; D remains ambiguous. The CDR3 DNA reads TGTGCCAGTACGGGGATGGGGACTGAAGCTTTCTTT. Translating it yields CASTGMGTEAFF.